The text below deals with one T cell receptor (beta chain). The method was immunoSEQ multiplex PCR; TCRdb's version includes in-frame clones alone and lacks a portion of them. This table has about 44,000 clones, about 96% appearing once. The V end lost 8 bases, the J end lost 3 bases, and 11 bases lay between the germline ends. CDR3 length equals 13 residues. Germline V gene sequence: CDR1 ENHRY, CDR2 SYGVKD. This sample was included in a study of T cell changes during pregnancy in multiple sclerosis. This chain uses TRBV10-3 with TRBJ2-1; no definite D call. The receptor was isolated from a female donor with multiple sclerosis, enrolled in a pregnancy study. Source: peripheral blood, taken in the second trimester of pregnancy. The chain's CDR3 is CAIRHPVYNEQFF. CDR3 DNA sequence: TGTGCCATCCGACACCCCGTCTACAATGAGCAGTTCTTC.